Below, 10 T cell receptor beta chains from the same sample are listed, as sequenced in a study of shared clonotypes between healthy human individuals. Clones were sequenced by immunoSEQ multiplex PCR, and TCRdb holds only the in-frame ones, with some missing. The data hold 2 million or so clones, with roughly 95% observed a single time. As defined, naive CD8 cells were CD45RO-negative and positively selected for CCR7, with terminally differentiated effector memory CD45RA+ cells excluded. Sequencing was performed on naive CD8+ T cells sorted from blood. These TCRs come from a man between 18 and 29 years old in good health.

Notes on this clone: Other DNA sequences within the sample encode an identical CDR3. This chain connects TRBV6-1 to TRBJ2-7; D not certain. Trimming stripped 3 bases from V and 1 base from J, with 7 bases between. Germline V gene lookup returns CDR1 MNHNS and CDR2 SASEGT. The CDR3 is made up of 13 amino acids. CDR3 nucleotides: TGTGCCAGCAGTGATGGGGTGTCCTACGAGCAGTACTTC. It translates to CASSDGVSYEQYF.

Worth noting for this clone: This specimen includes other DNA sequences encoding the same CDR3. The chain uses TRBV6-6 and TRBJ2-3; the D gene is possibly TRBD2 (6 bases). The V end lost 0 bases, the J end lost 5 bases, and 6 bases lay between the germline ends. CDR3 size: 13 residues. CDR1 MNHNY and CDR2 SVGAGI come from the germline V gene (reference sequence). In nucleotides, the CDR3 is TGTGCCAGCAGTTACTCGGGGGGAGATACGCAGTATTTT. This encodes CASSYSGGDTQYF.

V usage is TRBV4-3 and J usage is TRBJ1-4; perhaps TRBD1 as D (6 bases). The CDR3 totals 16 residues. CDR1 and CDR2 (germline): LGHNA, YSLEER. Deletions cut 4 bases from V and 0 bases from J, with 12 bases between. The CDR3 spells CASSRLTGPTNEKLFF. The DNA of the CDR3 is TGCGCCAGCAGCCGCCTGACAGGACCAACTAATGAAAAACTGTTTTTT.

The chain carries TRBV30 and TRBJ2-7; D might be TRBD2 (5 bases). Germline CDR1 reads GTSNPN; CDR2 reads SVGIG (reference sequence). The ends were cut back, 2 bases at V and 0 bases at J, with 8 bases in the middle. The length of the CDR3 is 13 residues. CDR3 DNA sequence: TGTGCCTGGAGTCCCGACTACTCCTACGAGCAGTACTTC. Protein product: CAWSPDYSYEQYF.

Points on this clone: The same CDR3 arises from other DNA sequences in this sample as well. CDR3 amino acids: CASSSGVYEQYF. CDR3 sequence (DNA): TGCGCCAGCAGCTCAGGGGTTTACGAGCAGTACTTC. The chain employs TRBV5-1 and TRBJ2-7; D may be TRBD1 (6 bases). The CDR3 consists of 12 residues. V gave up 3 bases and J gave up 4 bases, with 8 bases separating them. Looked up from germline, CDR1 is SGHRS and CDR2 is YFSETQ. Combining the CDR3 with reference TRBV5-1 and TRBJ2-7 gives the whole variable domain KAGVTQTPRYLIKTRGQQVTLSCSPISGHRSVSWYQQTPGQGLQFLFEYFSETQRNKGNFPGRFSGRQFSNSRSEMNVSTLELGDSALYLCASSSGVYEQYFGPGTRLTVT.

Concerning this clone itself: This CDR3 is also generated by other DNA sequences in the sample. The chain carries TRBV5-4 and TRBJ2-3; no clear D. The CDR3 totals 11 residues. The V end lost 3 bases, the J end lost 3 bases, and 2 bases lay between the germline ends. Germline CDR1 is SGHNT and CDR2 is YYREEE (reference sequence). The CDR3 coding sequence is TGTGCCAGCAGCTATACAGATACGCAGTATTTT. Its translation: CASSYTDTQYF.

This rearrangement joins TRBV28 to TRBJ1-4, with D possibly being TRBD1 (6 bases). Germline assignment: CDR1 MDHEN and CDR2 SYDVKM. This CDR3 is 16 amino acids long. The V end lost 5 bases, the J end lost 4 bases, and 17 bases lay between the germline ends. The CDR3 protein is CASSPRMGALNEKLFF. The CDR3 nucleotides read TGTGCCAGCAGTCCCCGTATGGGGGCCCTTAATGAAAAACTGTTTTTT.

V gene TRBV9 combines with J gene TRBJ2-5; maybe TRBD1 (6 bases). Deletions cut 0 bases from V and 5 bases from J, with 14 bases between. This CDR3 spans 15 amino acids. The germline CDR1 and CDR2 sequences are SGDLS and YYNGEE. The CDR3 DNA sequence: TGTGCCAGCAGCGTAGCTTGGGGGCAAGCCGAGACCCAGTACTTC. This gives the protein CASSVAWGQAETQYF.

V usage is TRBV13 and J usage is TRBJ2-1; 9 nucleotides match TRBD2. The CDR3 contains 15 residues. V was pared by 3 bases and J by 4 bases, with 4 bases of the junction left unmatched. In germline, CDR1 is PRHDT, CDR2 FYEKMQ (reference sequence). CDR3 sequence: CASSFLAGTYNEQFF. The CDR3 bases are TGTGCCAGCAGCTTCCTAGCGGGGACTTACAATGAGCAGTTCTTC.

V is TRBV29-1 and J is TRBJ1-2, with a tentative D call TRBD1 (6 bases). The CDR3 is made up of 13 amino acids. CDR1 SQVTM and CDR2 ANQGSEA come from the germline V gene. The V end was cut by 0 bases, the J end by 5 bases, with 10 bases between. CDR3 amino acids: CSVEEGGVYGYTF. Written as DNA, the CDR3 is TGCAGCGTTGAAGAAGGGGGGGTTTATGGCTACACCTTC.